Listed below are T cell receptor beta chains from one sample, sequenced in a study of PD-L1 blockade in urothelial cancer. Here immunoSEQ multiplex PCR was the method, and the copy in TCRdb shows in-frame clones only, minus some. The top ten hold roughly 2.3% of the sample, which has approximately 110,000 clones, roughly 88% seen once. Here the sequenced sample was PBMCs, taken around atezolizumab (anti-PD-L1) treatment. Receptors originate from a man aged 45-60 years with urothelial cancer. CDR3s include the opening cysteine and the closing phenylalanine or tryptophan. A D gene is named only where the DNA matches it firmly. Some rows have no size entry. The others give once, few or many, or a class for an expanded clone.

j_gene | len | abundance | v_gene | d_gene | CDR3nt | CDR3aa
TRBJ2-7 | 17 | NA | TRBV5-1 | TRBD2 | TGCGCCAGCAGCAAGGGACTAGCGGAGGGAAGCTCCTACGAGCAGTACTTC | CASSKGLAEGSSYEQYF
TRBJ1-2 | 15 | NA | TRBV7-9 | NA | TGTGCCAGCAGCTTAGGTAACCCCGGGGACTATGGCTACACCTTC | CASSLGNPGDYGYTF
TRBJ2-6 | 19 | NA | TRBV5-1 | TRBD1 | TGCGCCAGCAGCTTGGTTCCGACAGGGTCTAGCTCTGGGGCCAACGTCCTGACTTTC | CASSLVPTGSSSGANVLTF
TRBJ1-6 | 13 | NA | TRBV10-1 | NA | TGCGCCAGTTCCAGCTCCTATAATTCACCCCTCCACTTT | CASSSSYNSPLHF
TRBJ2-2 | 15 | NA | TRBV9 | TRBD2 | TGTGCCAGCAGCGTATCTAGCGGGATAACCGGGGAGCTGTTTTTT | CASSVSSGITGELFF
TRBJ2-5 | 14 | NA | TRBV27 | TRBD2 | TGTGCCAGCAGTTTTGAGGCGGGAGAGAAGACCCAGTACTTC | CASSFEAGEKTQYF
TRBJ2-3 | 12 | NA | TRBV30 | NA | TGTGCCTGGAATGGGGGGACAGATACGCAGTATTTT | CAWNGGTDTQYF
TRBJ2-7 | 13 | NA | TRBV28 | TRBD1 | TGTGCCAGCACCCCCGGGACAGGGATCGAGCAGTACTTC | CASTPGTGIEQYF
TRBJ2-7 | 14 | NA | TRBV19 | TRBD1 | TGTGCCAGTAGTAATCCGGGACAGACCTACGAGCAGTACTTC | CASSNPGQTYEQYF
TRBJ2-3 | 13 | NA | TRBV6-1 | NA | TGTGCCAGCAACGTCTACAGCACAGATACGCAGTATTTT | CASNVYSTDTQYF
TRBJ2-6 | 16 | NA | TRBV27 | NA | TGTGCCAGCAGTCAATTTAAGCTCTCTGGGGCCAACGTCCTGACTTTC | CASSQFKLSGANVLTF
TRBJ2-2 | 16 | NA | TRBV7-2 | TRBD2 | TGTGCCAGCAGCTTCGTAGCGGGAGTGAGTACCGGGGAGCTGTTTTTT | CASSFVAGVSTGELFF
TRBJ2-1 | 15 | NA | TRBV9 | TRBD2 | TGTGCCAGCAGCGTAGGGGCGGGAGGAGCGAATGAGCAGTTCTTC | CASSVGAGGANEQFF
TRBJ2-7 | 13 | NA | TRBV6-1 | TRBD1 | TGTGCCAGCAGTGACAGGGGGCAGCTCCGTGAGTACTTC | CASSDRGQLREYF
TRBJ2-7 | 15 | NA | TRBV14 | TRBD2 | TGTGCCAGCAGCCGGACTAGCGGGAACTCCTACGAGCAGTACTTC | CASSRTSGNSYEQYF
TRBJ2-5 | 15 | once | TRBV6-6 | NA | TGTGCCAGCAGCTTGTTATCCGGGAGTCGAGAGACCCAGTACTTC | CASSLLSGSRETQYF
TRBJ2-5 | 13 | NA | TRBV2 | NA | TGTGCCAGCAGGCGGGACCACCAAGAGACCCAGTACTTC | CASRRDHQETQYF
TRBJ2-5 | 11 | NA | TRBV20-1 | TRBD1 | TGCAGTGTTGACAGGGGGGAGACCCAGTACTTC | CSVDRGETQYF
TRBJ2-3 | 15 | NA | TRBV6-4 | TRBD1 | TGTGCCAGCAGAGCCGGGACAGGGCCTACAGATACGCAGTATTTT | CASRAGTGPTDTQYF
TRBJ2-7 | 14 | NA | TRBV5-4 | TRBD1 | TGTGCCAGCAGCTTGGCCGGACAGGGGTACGAGCAGTACTTC | CASSLAGQGYEQYF
TRBJ2-1 | 14 | few | TRBV5-1 | TRBD2 | TGCGCCAGCAGGACCAGACTAGCGGGAGTTGAGCAGTTCTTC | CASRTRLAGVEQFF
TRBJ2-1 | 18 | NA | TRBV7-2 | NA | TGTGCCAGCAGCTTAGATCGAGTCGGACGGGGAGTTTACAATGAGCAGTTCTTC | CASSLDRVGRGVYNEQFF
TRBJ1-6 | 17 | NA | TRBV15 | TRBD1 | TGTGCCACCAGCAGAGTACTCCCGGGACAGGCTAATTCACCCCTCCACTTT | CATSRVLPGQANSPLHF
TRBJ1-5 | 15 | NA | TRBV6-5 | TRBD1 | TGTGCCAGCAGTTACTCGGAGGGGGCAGATCAGCCCCAGCATTTT | CASSYSEGADQPQHF
TRBJ2-5 | 15 | NA | TRBV7-3 | TRBD1 | TGTGCCAGCAGCCAACGACAGGGATTTGGTGAGACCCAGTACTTC | CASSQRQGFGETQYF
TRBJ2-7 | 13 | NA | TRBV6-1 | TRBD1 | TGTGCCACCGGGACAGGGTGGATTTACGAGCAGTACTTC | CATGTGWIYEQYF
TRBJ2-3 | 15 | NA | TRBV18 | NA | TGTGCCAGCTCACGACAGGAAAGTAGCACAGATACGCAGTATTTT | CASSRQESSTDTQYF
TRBJ2-7 | 12 | NA | TRBV30 | NA | TGTGCCTGGAGCCGGGGTACCTACGAGCAGTACTTC | CAWSRGTYEQYF
TRBJ2-2 | 19 | NA | TRBV4-1 | NA | TGCGCCAGCAGCCATCACGCGAGGACTTCCCGAAACGGTACCGGGGAGCTGTTTTTT | CASSHHARTSRNGTGELFF
TRBJ2-7 | 12 | NA | TRBV28 | NA | TGTGCCAGCAGTGGCTTTCCTTACGAGCAGTACTTC | CASSGFPYEQYF
TRBJ2-7 | 14 | NA | TRBV6-5 | TRBD1 | TGTGCCAGCAGGGTGGGACAGGGGAACTACGAGCAGTACTTC | CASRVGQGNYEQYF
TRBJ2-7 | 14 | NA | TRBV28 | TRBD1 | TGTGCCAGCAGTTTCCTAACAGGGGTCAGCGAGCAGTACTTC | CASSFLTGVSEQYF
TRBJ1-4 | 17 | NA | TRBV5-8 | NA | TGTGCCAGCAGCTTAAGTTTAGGACCGGGAAGTATTGAAAAACTGTTTTTT | CASSLSLGPGSIEKLFF
TRBJ2-7 | 14 | few | TRBV28 | TRBD2 | TGTGCCAGCAGACTGACTAGCGGGAGATACGAGCAGTACTTC | CASRLTSGRYEQYF
TRBJ1-4 | 14 | NA | TRBV4-2 | NA | TGTGCCAGCAGCCAAGAGGATAGGGGCGAAAAACTGTTTTTT | CASSQEDRGEKLFF
TRBJ1-1 | 11 | NA | TRBV10-3 | NA | TGTGCCATCAGTGAGGGGCAGGGGGCTTTCTTT | CAISEGQGAFF
TRBJ1-1 | 14 | NA | TRBV9 | NA | TGTGCCAGCAGCGTAGAGTCAGGGTGGACTGAAGCTTTCTTT | CASSVESGWTEAFF
TRBJ1-1 | 13 | NA | TRBV19 | NA | TGTGCCAGTAGTGAAACCGCGGACACTGAAGCTTTCTTT | CASSETADTEAFF
TRBJ2-5 | 12 | NA | TRBV5-1 | NA | TGCGCCAGCAGCGCGGAAGGAGAGACCCAGTACTTC | CASSAEGETQYF
TRBJ1-2 | 13 | NA | TRBV28 | NA | TGTGCCAGCAGTCCGTCCACAAACTATGGCTACACCTTC | CASSPSTNYGYTF
TRBJ2-1 | 15 | once | TRBV29-1 | NA | TGCAGCGTTGATTCGCCGAGAGTTTCCTACAATGAGCAGTTCTTC | CSVDSPRVSYNEQFF
TRBJ1-5 | 12 | NA | TRBV7-4 | NA | TGTGCAAGGGGAACAAGAAATCAGCCCCAGCATTTT | CARGTRNQPQHF
TRBJ2-1 | 17 | once | TRBV18 | TRBD2 | TGTGCCAGCTCACCCGGGACTAGCGGGAGGGCCTCGGGTGAGCAGTTCTTC | CASSPGTSGRASGEQFF
TRBJ2-7 | 18 | NA | TRBV30 | TRBD2 | TGTGCATGCAGGGGTTTCAGCGGGAGGGACCTAGGGTCCTACGAGCAGTACTTC | CACRGFSGRDLGSYEQYF
TRBJ2-5 | 14 | NA | TRBV5-1 | NA | TGCGCCAGCAGCTTGACAGAGTACCAAGAGACCCAGTACTTC | CASSLTEYQETQYF
TRBJ2-5 | 12 | few | TRBV18 | TRBD2 | TGTGCCAGCTCCCTAGCGGGAGAGACCCAGTACTTC | CASSLAGETQYF
TRBJ1-1 | 14 | NA | TRBV6-5 | TRBD1 | TGTGCCAGCAGTTTCCGGACAGGGATGACTGAAGCTTTCTTT | CASSFRTGMTEAFF
TRBJ1-2 | 13 | NA | TRBV6-6 | NA | TGTGCCAGCAGTTACACACAGGGTTATGGCTACACCTTC | CASSYTQGYGYTF
TRBJ1-5 | 13 | NA | TRBV7-9 | NA | TGTGCCAGCAGCTTAGATGGGGAGCAGCCCCAGCATTTT | CASSLDGEQPQHF
TRBJ1-4 | 15 | NA | TRBV5-4 | TRBD1 | TGTGCCAGCAGCACTGCCGGGACAGGGCGCGAAAAACTGTTTTTT | CASSTAGTGREKLFF
TRBJ2-7 | 18 | NA | TRBV7-2 | TRBD2 | TGTGCCAGCAGCTTAGTGACAGGACTAGCGGGAGAAGGACACGAGCAGTACTTC | CASSLVTGLAGEGHEQYF
TRBJ1-5 | 14 | NA | TRBV30 | TRBD1 | TGTGCCTGGAGCAGGGGGTTTAGCAATCAGCCCCAGCATTTT | CAWSRGFSNQPQHF
TRBJ2-7 | 15 | NA | TRBV4-2 | NA | TGTGCCAGCAGCCAAGTATCCCCGGCAGGCAACGAGCAGTACTTC | CASSQVSPAGNEQYF